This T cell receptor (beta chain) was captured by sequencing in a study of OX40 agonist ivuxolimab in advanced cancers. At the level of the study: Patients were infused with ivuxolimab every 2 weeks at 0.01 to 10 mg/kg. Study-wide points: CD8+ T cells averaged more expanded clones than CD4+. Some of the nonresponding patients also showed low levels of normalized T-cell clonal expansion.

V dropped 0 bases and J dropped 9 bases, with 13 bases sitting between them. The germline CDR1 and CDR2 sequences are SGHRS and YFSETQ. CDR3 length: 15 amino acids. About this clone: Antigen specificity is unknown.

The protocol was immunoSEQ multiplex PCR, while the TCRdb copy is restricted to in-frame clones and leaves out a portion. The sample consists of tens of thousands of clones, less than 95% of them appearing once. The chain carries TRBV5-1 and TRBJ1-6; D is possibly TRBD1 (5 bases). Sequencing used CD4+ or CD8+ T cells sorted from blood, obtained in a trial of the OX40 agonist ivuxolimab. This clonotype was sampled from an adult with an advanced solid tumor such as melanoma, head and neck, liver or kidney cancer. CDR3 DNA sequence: TGCGCCAGCAGCTTGGCCGGGGGTGGGCGTTCACCCCTCCACTTT. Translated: CASSLAGGGRSPLHF.